The rows below give T cell receptor beta chains drawn from one sample of a study of cytomegalovirus exposure and HLA in healthy donors. The repertoire was sequenced with immunoSEQ multiplex PCR; TCRdb's copy has only in-frame clones and lacks some. The sample gives 100,000 to 150,000 clones, less than 90% of which show up once; 0.2% to 0.3% is in the top ten. Sample: PBMCs. The receptors were sampled from a man in his fifties or sixties in good health and CMV-seronegative. CDR3s include the opening cysteine and the closing phenylalanine or tryptophan. D genes are given only for firm matches. Clone size is stated in some rows and not others, as once, few, many or a class when expanded.

d_gene	v_gene	j_gene	abundance	len	CDR3nt	CDR3aa
-	TRBV12-5	TRBJ2-7	-	15	TGTGCTAGTGGTTTGCCTCATTGGGCGCTCCACGAGCAGTACTTC	CASGLPHWALHEQYF
TRBD1	TRBV18	TRBJ1-4	once	18	TGTGCCAGCTCACCACGGAGACAGGGAGTGGTAACTAATGAAAAACTGTTTTTT	CASSPRRQGVVTNEKLFF
-	TRBV27	TRBJ2-7	-	16	TGTGCCAGCAGTTTAGCTACGGGGACTGGCCCCTACGAGCAGTACTTC	CASSLATGTGPYEQYF
-	TRBV7-2	TRBJ1-2	-	15	TGTGCCAGCAGCTTCCAGGTGGGGGGGTACTATGGCTACACCTTC	CASSFQVGGYYGYTF
TRBD2	TRBV7-2	TRBJ2-7	-	14	TGTGCCAGCAGCTGGCGGACTAGGGGCCACGAGCAGTACTTC	CASSWRTRGHEQYF
-	TRBV5-4	TRBJ2-1	-	13	TGTGCCAGCAGCTTGGAAATGGACAGAACGGAGTTCTTC	CASSLEMDRTEFF
TRBD1	TRBV11-3	TRBJ1-3	-	16	TGTGCCAGCAGCTCGACCCGGGACAGGTTTGGAAACACCATATATTTT	CASSSTRDRFGNTIYF
-	TRBV4-2	TRBJ1-4	-	15	TGTGCCAGCAGCCAAGCGTGGGACATAGATGAAAAACTGTTTTTT	CASSQAWDIDEKLFF
-	TRBV18	TRBJ1-2	-	16	TGTGCCAGCTCAGATATTCCCATGGGAGGGGACTATGGCTACACCTTC	CASSDIPMGGDYGYTF
-	TRBV6-5	TRBJ1-2	-	13	TGTGCCAGCAGTAGGACAGCTAACTATGGCTACACCTTC	CASSRTANYGYTF
TRBD1	TRBV10-3	TRBJ1-1	-	16	TGTGCCATCAAAGATCGAGACAGGGGCCCGAACACTGAAGCTTTCTTT	CAIKDRDRGPNTEAFF
-	TRBV27	TRBJ2-7	-	14	TGTGCCAGCAGTTTCTGGAGGGATTCCTACGAGCAGTACTTC	CASSFWRDSYEQYF
-	TRBV7-9	TRBJ2-7	-	12	TGTGCCAGCAGCCGACAGGTTTACGAGCAGTACTTC	CASSRQVYEQYF
TRBD2	TRBV7-2	TRBJ2-1	-	19	TGTGCCAGCAGCTCCCTACCGTCTTTAGCGGGGGGGCGGGGGAATGAGCAGTTCTTC	CASSSLPSLAGGRGNEQFF
TRBD2	TRBV19	TRBJ2-2	-	15	TGTGCCAGTAGTGGCGGGACTAGCGGGATCGGGGAGCTGTTTTTT	CASSGGTSGIGELFF
TRBD1	TRBV14	TRBJ1-5	-	15	TGTGCCAGCAGCCAAGAAGGGACAGGGGAAGAGCCCCAGCATTTT	CASSQEGTGEEPQHF
TRBD1	TRBV18	TRBJ2-2	-	15	TGTGCCAGCTCACGTACAGGGGCGAACACCGGGGAGCTGTTTTTT	CASSRTGANTGELFF
TRBD1	TRBV5-4	TRBJ2-7	-	13	TGTGCCAGCAGTCACGGGACAGTCTACGAGCAGTACTTC	CASSHGTVYEQYF
-	TRBV6-5	TRBJ2-1	-	13	TGTGCCAGCGTCTCTAGCGATTACAATGAGCAGTTCTTC	CASVSSDYNEQFF
TRBD1	TRBV7-8	TRBJ1-2	-	13	TGTGCCAGCAGCCTCGGGACAGGGGTCGGCTACACCTTC	CASSLGTGVGYTF
TRBD2	TRBV5-1	TRBJ2-7	-	14	TGCGCCAGCAGCAGGGGACTAGCGGACGGTAAGCAGTACTTC	CASSRGLADGKQYF
-	TRBV18	TRBJ1-5	-	14	TGTGCCAGCTCACCAGGCCGCGGGGGTCAGCCCCAGCATTTT	CASSPGRGGQPQHF
-	TRBV5-6	TRBJ1-4	-	14	TGTGCCACAGGGTCCATGACAGGAAGTGAAAAACTGTTTTTT	CATGSMTGSEKLFF
TRBD2	TRBV7-8	TRBJ2-2	-	17	TGTGCCAGCAGCTTAGCCGGACTAGCGGGAGTAACCGGGGAGCTGTTTTTT	CASSLAGLAGVTGELFF
TRBD2	TRBV2	TRBJ2-1	few	17	TGTGCCAGCACCCCGGGGACTAGCGGGGGGACCTACAATGAGCAGTTCTTC	CASTPGTSGGTYNEQFF
TRBD1	TRBV2	TRBJ2-1	-	15	TGTGCCAGCAGGCAAGGGGGCGGCAGCTACAATGAGCAGTTCTTC	CASRQGGGSYNEQFF
TRBD1	TRBV18	TRBJ1-6	-	14	TGTGCCAGCTCAAGGGGACAGGGGGAATCACCCCTCCACTTT	CASSRGQGESPLHF
-	TRBV5-1	TRBJ2-1	few	13	TGCGCCAGCAGCTTGGGGAGAGACAATGAGCAGTTCTTC	CASSLGRDNEQFF
-	TRBV19	TRBJ1-1	-	13	TGTGCCAGTAGTATGACAGAGAACACTGAAGCTTTCTTT	CASSMTENTEAFF
TRBD2	TRBV7-2	TRBJ2-4	few	19	TGTGCCAGCAGCTCAAACTTAGCGGGAGGGGTTCTCGCCAAAAACATTCAGTACTTC	CASSSNLAGGVLAKNIQYF
-	TRBV6-1	TRBJ2-5	few	15	TGTGCCAGCAGTGCCTCTCGGGACATCGAAGAGACCCAGTACTTC	CASSASRDIEETQYF
TRBD1	TRBV19	TRBJ2-5	-	14	TGTGCCAGTAGTATTCCCGAGACAGGGGGGACCCAGTACTTC	CASSIPETGGTQYF
TRBD1	TRBV2	TRBJ1-1	-	14	TGTGCCAGCAGTTGGGGGACAGGGCTCACTGAAGCTTTCTTT	CASSWGTGLTEAFF
-	TRBV5-5	TRBJ2-7	-	14	TGTGCCAGCACAGCCGGGACACACCCCTACGAGCAGTACTTC	CASTAGTHPYEQYF
-	TRBV5-6	TRBJ1-4	-	13	TGTGCCAGCAGCTTGTTGGGGGCTGAAAAACTGTTTTTT	CASSLLGAEKLFF
-	TRBV2	TRBJ2-3	once	15	TGTGCCAGCAGTGTCGGGTCGTTAAGCACAGATACGCAGTATTTT	CASSVGSLSTDTQYF
-	TRBV7-2	TRBJ1-5	once	13	TGTGCCAGCAGCTTAGACCAGGTTCAGCCCCAGCATTTT	CASSLDQVQPQHF
-	TRBV29-1	TRBJ1-1	-	13	TGCAGCGTTGCGGTGGGGGCCAACACTGAAGCTTTCTTT	CSVAVGANTEAFF